These 18 T cell receptor beta chains came from one sample sequenced in a study of blood T cell repertoires in COVID-19. Generated by immunoSEQ multiplex PCR, the TCRdb table keeps only in-frame clones and is missing some. The table has roughly 150,000 clones, roughly 88% seen once. What was sequenced was peripheral blood. These receptors were taken from an elderly woman with active or convalescent COVID-19.

The chain is built from TRBV29-1 and TRBJ1-1; 9 positions match TRBD1. Germline CDR1 reads SQVTM; CDR2 reads ANQGSEA. The CDR3 has 15 residues. The J segment lost 0 bases and the V segment lost 7 bases, leaving 9 bases of the junction unmatched. CDR3: CSAPGQGPLNTEAFF. For the CDR3, the DNA is TGCAGCGCCCCCGGACAGGGGCCCTTGAACACTGAAGCTTTCTTT.

A few counts support this clone. This chain joins TRBV23-1 and TRBJ1-2, with a tentative D call TRBD1 (6 bases). Being an ORF, TRBV23-1 has a function that is uncertain. The CDR3 totals 12 residues. V was shortened by 7 bases and J by 10 bases, with 16 bases between the two germline ends. The CDR3: CASTKLGTIYTF. As DNA, the CDR3 is TGCGCCAGCACCAAGCTCGGGACAATCTACACCTTC.

This chain connects TRBV30 to TRBJ1-3; D unresolved. Germline-derived CDR1 and CDR2 are GTSNPN and SVGIG (reference sequence). This CDR3 is built from 17 residues. Trimming pared 3 bases from V and 4 bases from J, leaving 22 bases between. CDR3 protein: CAWSDVGGILRGNTIYF. CDR3 nucleotides: TGTGCCTGGAGCGACGTAGGAGGGATTTTGCGAGGAAACACCATATATTTT.

The chain joins TRBV3-1 (or the pseudogene TRBV3-2) to TRBJ1-1; tentative D call: TRBD1 (6 bases). This CDR3 has 14 amino acids. Germline values: CDR1 LGHDT, CDR2 YNNKEL (reference sequence). With 1 base removed from V and 1 base from J, the gap between germline ends came to 7 bases. The chain's CDR3 is CASSQGDKNTEAFF. The CDR3 nucleotides are TGTGCCAGCAGCCAAGGGGACAAGAACACTGAAGCTTTCTTT.

J is TRBJ1-4 and V is TRBV30; D may be TRBD1 (5 bases). Between the trimmed V and J ends, which lost 4 bases and 5 bases, there was a span of 14 bases. The CDR3 consists of 14 residues. The germline gives CDR1 GTSNPN, CDR2 SVGIG (reference sequence). The CDR3 loop reads CAWTRGRANEKLFF. The CDR3 region has the DNA TGTGCCTGGACTAGGGGCAGGGCAAATGAAAAACTGTTTTTT.

The chain employs TRBV19 and TRBJ2-1; 9 bases match TRBD1. CDR3 length: 14 residues. Germline CDR1 is LNHDA and CDR2 is SQIVND (reference sequence). The trim removed 5 bases at V and 8 bases at J, leaving 7 bases unmatched. CDR3 DNA: TGTGCCAGTAGTCTGGGACAGGGATGGGATGAGCAGTTCTTC. This encodes CASSLGQGWDEQFF.

V usage is TRBV10-3 and J usage is TRBJ2-3; 9 bases agree with TRBD1. Germline V lookup: CDR1 ENHRY, CDR2 SYGVKD. After removal of 5 bases from V and 4 bases from J, the junction contained 10 bases not matched to a gene. This CDR3 has 16 amino acids. CDR3 loop: CAISPRAGQGPDTQYF. The DNA of the CDR3 is TGTGCCATCAGTCCCCGGGCGGGACAGGGACCAGATACGCAGTATTTT.

The CDR3 loop is CASSLRELSNQPQHF. As DNA, the CDR3 is TGTGCCAGCAGCTTGAGGGAGTTGAGCAATCAGCCCCAGCATTTT. This rearrangement joins TRBV5-6 to TRBJ1-5, with unresolved D. V was shortened by 1 base and J by 1 base, with 9 bases between the two germline ends. The CDR3 length is 15 residues. Germline V CDR1 and CDR2: SGHDT, YYEEEE.

V gene TRBV11-3 combines with J gene TRBJ1-1, with 7 bases identical to TRBD1. Germline CDR1 is SGHNT and CDR2 is YENEEA. V shed 3 bases, J shed 2 bases, and the junction held 6 bases outside the gene matches. The CDR3 spans 15 residues. Here the CDR3 reads CASSFRGGLNTEAFF. CDR3 in DNA: TGTGCCAGCAGCTTCAGAGGGGGCTTAAACACTGAAGCTTTCTTT.

The chain couples TRBV11-3 to TRBJ2-7; unclear D gene. Germline V gene lookup returns CDR1 SGHNT and CDR2 YENEEA. The V end was cut by 3 bases, the J end by 0 bases, with 6 bases between. The CDR3 sequence is 13 residues long. The CDR3 sequence: CASSFSSSYEQYF. DNA of the CDR3: TGTGCCAGCAGCTTTTCCAGCTCCTACGAGCAGTACTTC.

The genes are TRBV12-3 or TRBV12-4 and TRBJ2-3; D perhaps matches TRBD1 (5 bases). This CDR3 is built from 12 residues. Between the trimmed V and J ends, which lost 4 bases and 9 bases, there was a span of 11 bases. CDR3 residues: CASSYRIGTQYF. The CDR3 region has the DNA TGTGCCAGCAGTTACAGGATAGGGACGCAGTATTTT.

J is TRBJ2-1 and V is TRBV6-5; 8 bases agree with TRBD2. The CDR3 is 15 residues long. V lost 7 bases and J lost 4; bases outside the gene matches: 9. Looked up from germline, CDR1 is MNHEY and CDR2 is SVGAGI. The CDR3: CASTPGAGVYNEQFF. The DNA for the CDR3 is TGTGCCAGCACCCCGGGAGCGGGGGTTTACAATGAGCAGTTCTTC.

This clone was observed once. The rearrangement uses TRBV6-5 and TRBJ1-1; TRBD1 matches 10 bases. This CDR3 comprises 16 residues. V gave up 4 bases and J gave up 4 bases; unmatched junction bases: 9. Germline V gene lookup returns CDR1 MNHEY and CDR2 SVGAGI. The CDR3 reads CASSLDRGFLGTEAFF. In nucleotides, the CDR3 is TGTGCCAGCAGTTTGGACAGGGGGTTTTTGGGCACTGAAGCTTTCTTT.

V usage is TRBV11-2 and J usage is TRBJ1-4; no clear D gene. This CDR3 is 16 amino acids long. V lost 5 bases to trimming and J lost 2 bases, with 15 bases between them. Looked up from germline, CDR1 is SGHAT and CDR2 is FQNNGV. Here the CDR3 DNA reads TGTGCCAGCAGCCCCCGGGGTGGGTCTACTAATGAAAAACTGTTTTTT. Its translation: CASSPRGGSTNEKLFF. The whole variable domain, remainder taken from reference TRBV11-2 and TRBJ1-4, is EAGVAQSPRYKIIEKRQSVAFWCNPISGHATLYWYQQILGQGPKLLIQFQNNGVVDDSQLPKDRFSAERLKGVDSTLKIQPAKLEDSAVYLCASSPRGGSTNEKLFFGSGTQLSVL.

The CDR3 sequence is CASSYPTENEKLFF. In nucleotides, the CDR3 is TGTGCCAGCAGCTACCCGACAGAGAATGAAAAACTGTTTTTT. The chain links TRBV7-9 to TRBJ1-4, with D perhaps TRBD1 (5 bases). This CDR3 region has 14 residues. The V end was cut by 4 bases, the J end by 5 bases, with 11 bases between. Germline lookup yields CDR1 SEHNR and CDR2 FQNEAQ (reference sequence).

CDR3 DNA: TGTGCCAGCAGTTCCACGAACAGGGAGGAAGCTTTCTTT. Translated, it gives CASSSTNREEAFF. The chain links TRBV27 to TRBJ1-1; D may be TRBD1 (6 bases). Trimming removed 4 bases from V and 8 bases from J, with 14 bases in between. CDR1 and CDR2 from the germline V gene are MNHEY and SMNVEV (reference sequence). CDR3 size: 13 residues.

This clone has just a few counts. The genes are TRBV4-1 and TRBJ2-2; 7 positions agree with TRBD1. In germline, CDR1 is MGHRA, CDR2 YSYEKL. This CDR3 comprises 14 residues. J lost 6 bases, V lost 3 bases, and 4 bases had no gene match. Here the CDR3 DNA reads TGCGCCAGCAGCCAGGGGCAGGGGGCCGGGGAGCTGTTTTTT. Amino acid sequence: CASSQGQGAGELFF.

This sequence joins TRBV6-1 and TRBJ1-5, with 8 bases fitting TRBD1. V trimming: 7 bases; J trimming: 4 bases; junction bases outside the gene matches: 9. Looked up from germline, CDR1 is MNHNS and CDR2 is SASEGT. The CDR3 is 15 residues long. CDR3 sequence: CASTPDRVGNQPQHF. The CDR3 DNA sequence: TGTGCCAGCACCCCGGACAGGGTAGGGAATCAGCCCCAGCATTTT.